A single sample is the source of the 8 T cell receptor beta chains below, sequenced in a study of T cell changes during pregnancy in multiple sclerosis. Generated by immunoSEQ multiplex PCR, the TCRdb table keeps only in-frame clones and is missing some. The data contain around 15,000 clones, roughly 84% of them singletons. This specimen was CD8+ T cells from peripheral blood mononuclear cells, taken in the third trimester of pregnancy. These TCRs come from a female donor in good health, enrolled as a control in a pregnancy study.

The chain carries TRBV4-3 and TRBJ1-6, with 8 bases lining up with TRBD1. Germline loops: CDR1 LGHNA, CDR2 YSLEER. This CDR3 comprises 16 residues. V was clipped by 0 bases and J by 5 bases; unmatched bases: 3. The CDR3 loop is CASSQDSGGNNSPLHF. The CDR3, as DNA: TGCGCCAGCAGCCAAGATTCAGGGGGCAATAATTCACCCCTCCACTTT.

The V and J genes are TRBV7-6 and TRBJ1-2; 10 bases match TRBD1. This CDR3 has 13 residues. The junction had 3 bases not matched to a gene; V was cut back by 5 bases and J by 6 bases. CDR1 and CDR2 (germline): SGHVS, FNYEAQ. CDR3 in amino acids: CASSMGQGNGYTF. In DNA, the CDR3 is TGTGCCAGCAGCATGGGACAGGGGAATGGCTACACCTTC.

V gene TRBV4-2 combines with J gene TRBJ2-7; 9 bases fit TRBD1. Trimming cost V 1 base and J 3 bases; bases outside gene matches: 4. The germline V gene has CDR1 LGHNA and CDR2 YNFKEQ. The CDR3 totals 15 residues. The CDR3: CASSQGSTGGYEQYF. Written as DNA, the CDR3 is TGTGCCAGCAGCCAAGGTTCGACAGGGGGCTACGAGCAGTACTTC.

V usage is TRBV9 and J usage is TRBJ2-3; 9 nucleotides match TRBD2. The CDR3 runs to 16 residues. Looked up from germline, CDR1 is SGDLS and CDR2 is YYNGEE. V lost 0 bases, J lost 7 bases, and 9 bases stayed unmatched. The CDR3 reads CASSVVSGTSMNTQYF. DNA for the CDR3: TGTGCCAGCAGCGTAGTATCGGGGACTAGCATGAATACGCAGTATTTT.

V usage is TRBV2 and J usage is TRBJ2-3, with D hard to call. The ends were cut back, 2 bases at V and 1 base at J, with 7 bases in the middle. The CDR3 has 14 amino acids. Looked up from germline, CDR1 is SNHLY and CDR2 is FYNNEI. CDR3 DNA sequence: TGTGCCAGCAGTGAACCCCTAGGCACAGATACGCAGTATTTT. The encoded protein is CASSEPLGTDTQYF.

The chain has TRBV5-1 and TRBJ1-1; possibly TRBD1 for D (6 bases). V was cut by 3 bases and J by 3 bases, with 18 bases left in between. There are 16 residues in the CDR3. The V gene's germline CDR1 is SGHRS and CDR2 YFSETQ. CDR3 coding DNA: TGCGCCAGCAGCTGGACCACAGGGTTACGGGACACTGAAGCTTTCTTT. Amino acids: CASSWTTGLRDTEAFF.

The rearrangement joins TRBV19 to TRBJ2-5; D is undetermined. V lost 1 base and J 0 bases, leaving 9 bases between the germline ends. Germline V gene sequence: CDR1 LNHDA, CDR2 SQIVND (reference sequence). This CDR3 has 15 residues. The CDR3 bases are TGTGCCAGTAGTATAGGGTCCACGGACCAAGAGACCCAGTACTTC. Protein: CASSIGSTDQETQYF.

Here the CDR3 reads CASSFRLAGVPHNEQFF. CDR3 sequence (DNA): TGCGCCAGCAGCTTTCGTTTAGCGGGGGTGCCCCACAATGAGCAGTTCTTC. The chain links TRBV4-1 to TRBJ2-1, with 9 bases that match TRBD2. V lost 5 bases and J lost 5; bases outside the gene matches: 13. Germline lookup yields CDR1 MGHRA and CDR2 YSYEKL. The CDR3 runs to 17 residues.